These 7 T cell receptor beta chains share one sample of origin, sequenced in a study of CD8 T cells in ankylosing spondylitis. TCRdb re-called the 5' RACE reads with MiXCR, one entry per CDR3 protein. The table lists 150,000 to 200,000 distinct CDR3 sequences, 10% to 15% of them singletons. Sequencing was done on a sample of blood, either unsorted or a sorted T cell fraction (not recorded which). The source of these receptors is a female donor with ankylosing spondylitis or in good health (not recorded which).

With respect to this clonotype: A junction boundary mismatches the germline segment, possibly from a read error. The V gene is TRBV7-3, the J gene TRBJ2-2, with 8 bases matching TRBD2. CDR1 is SGHTA, CDR2 FQGTGA, per germline. The CDR3 runs to 16 residues. The CDR3 sequence: CASSLMAGGNNGELFF. CDR3 DNA: TGTGCCAGCAGCTTAATGGCGGGAGGTAACAACGGGGAGCTGTTTTTT.

The chain carries TRBV20-1 and TRBJ2-7; 12 nucleotides line up with TRBD2. The CDR3 contains 14 residues. V lost 5 bases to trimming and J lost 4 bases; unmatched junction nucleotides: 6. Germline values: CDR1 DFQATT, CDR2 SNEGSKA (reference sequence). DNA of the CDR3: TGCAGTGCTCTACTAACTAGCGGGAGGTACGAGCAGTACTTC. As protein: CSALLTSGRYEQYF.

This clonotype showed up many times. The chain combines TRBV3-1 with TRBJ2-6; TRBD1 aligns across 8 bases. V was clipped by 5 bases and J by 3 bases; unmatched bases: 12. In germline, CDR1 is LGHDT, CDR2 YNNKEL (reference sequence). The CDR3 totals 18 residues. The CDR3 sequence: CASSLLTGEVIGANVLTF. DNA of the CDR3: TGTGCCAGCAGCTTGCTGACAGGGGAGGTCATTGGGGCCAACGTCCTGACTTTC.

This clonotype has more than one count but fewer than ten. This chain connects TRBV30 to TRBJ1-2; D remains unclear. CDR1 and CDR2 from the germline V gene are GTSNPN and SVGIG (reference sequence). Trimming took 0 bases from V and 8 from J, leaving 16 bases between them. CDR3 length: 14 amino acids. DNA for the CDR3: TGTGCCTGGAGTGTACGTGGAGGGCAAGGCGGCTACACCTTC. The encoded protein is CAWSVRGGQGGYTF.

This clonotype was recorded a few times. This chain uses TRBV7-9 with TRBJ2-1; 7 nucleotides line up with TRBD2. This CDR3 region has 15 residues. CDR1 is SEHNR, CDR2 FQNEAQ, per germline (reference sequence). V gave up 5 bases and J gave up 5 bases; unmatched junction bases: 9. CDR3 in DNA: TGTGCCAGCAGCAAACTCCAGCGGGGTGACAATGAGCAGTTCTTC. Translation: CASSKLQRGDNEQFF.

This clonotype occurred many times. The chain's CDR3 is CASSSSRLAGAPNEQFF. In DNA form, the CDR3 reads TGTGCCAGCAGTTCATCCCGACTAGCGGGAGCCCCCAATGAGCAGTTCTTC. The rearrangement joins TRBV12-3 or TRBV12-4 to TRBJ2-1, with 12 positions matching TRBD2. The CDR3 contains 17 residues. With 4 bases clipped from V and 6 bases from J, the junction kept 10 bases outside the gene matches.

In this sample, this clonotype turned up many times. The CDR3 is CSALNPLELAGNEQFF. DNA for the CDR3: TGCAGCGCCCTCAATCCCCTTGAACTAGCGGGTAATGAGCAGTTCTTC. V usage is TRBV29-1 and J usage is TRBJ2-1; 9 nucleotides line up with TRBD2. J gave up 7 bases and V 7 bases, and 17 bases lay outside the gene matches. Germline V lookup: CDR1 SQVTM, CDR2 ANQGSEA. The CDR3 contains 16 residues.